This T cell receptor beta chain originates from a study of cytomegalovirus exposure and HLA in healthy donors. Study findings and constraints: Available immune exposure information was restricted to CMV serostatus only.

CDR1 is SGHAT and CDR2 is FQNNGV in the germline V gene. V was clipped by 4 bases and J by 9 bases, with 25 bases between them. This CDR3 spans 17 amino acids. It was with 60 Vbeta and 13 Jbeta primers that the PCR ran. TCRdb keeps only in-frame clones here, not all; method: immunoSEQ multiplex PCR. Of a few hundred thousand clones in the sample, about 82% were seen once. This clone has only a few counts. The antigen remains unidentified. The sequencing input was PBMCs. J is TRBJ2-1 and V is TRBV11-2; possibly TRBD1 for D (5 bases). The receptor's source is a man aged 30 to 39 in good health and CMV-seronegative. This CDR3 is CASSSFWGLQGLGEQFF. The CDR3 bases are TGTGCCAGCAGCTCTTTCTGGGGCCTTCAAGGGCTTGGTGAGCAGTTCTTC.